The clone carrying this TCR beta chain was seen once. The antigen is undetermined. Trimming pared 0 bases from V and 5 bases from J, leaving 13 bases between. The CDR3 has 15 residues. The germline CDR1 and CDR2 sequences are LNHNV and YYDKDF (reference sequence). TCRdb recomputed calls from the reads with MiXCR, one row per CDR3 protein. In the table there are about 150,000 distinct CDR3 sequences, about a quarter of which are singletons. The data were taken from a study of T cell repertoires in cytomegalovirus infection. Study results and caveats: People with CMV and the relevant HLA were identified by cumulative public TCR beta family frequency. CMV-specific TCR beta clonotypes restricted by HLA-C were the ones dominating the ex vivo response.

The TCR sequence derives from a human donor in good health (CMV status not recorded). Some clones in this sample may be carry-over from other donors' samples. The chain combines TRBV15 with TRBJ2-5; maybe TRBD2 (5 bases). Sequencing used PBMCs. This CDR3 reads CATSRDRGFYETQYF. CDR3 bases: TGTGCCACCAGCAGAGATCGGGGATTTTATGAGACCCAGTACTTC.